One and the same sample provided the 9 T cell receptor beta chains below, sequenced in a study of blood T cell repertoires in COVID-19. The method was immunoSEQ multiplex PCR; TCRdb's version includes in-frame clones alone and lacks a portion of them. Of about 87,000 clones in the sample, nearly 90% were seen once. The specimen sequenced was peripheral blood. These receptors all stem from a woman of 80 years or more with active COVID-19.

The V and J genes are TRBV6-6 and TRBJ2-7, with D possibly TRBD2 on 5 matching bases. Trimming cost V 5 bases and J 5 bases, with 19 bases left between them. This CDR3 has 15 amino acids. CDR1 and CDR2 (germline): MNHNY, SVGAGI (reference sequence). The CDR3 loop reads CASSAVRGFRNEQYF. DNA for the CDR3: TGTGCCAGCAGTGCCGTCCGGGGTTTTAGAAACGAGCAGTACTTC.

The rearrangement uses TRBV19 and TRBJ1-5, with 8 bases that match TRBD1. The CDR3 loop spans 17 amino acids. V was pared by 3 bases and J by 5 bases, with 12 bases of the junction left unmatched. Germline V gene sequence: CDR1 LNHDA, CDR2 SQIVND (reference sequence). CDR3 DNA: TGTGCCAGTAGTATGGGAATCGGACAGGGAAGGGATCAGCCCCAGCATTTT. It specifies CASSMGIGQGRDQPQHF.

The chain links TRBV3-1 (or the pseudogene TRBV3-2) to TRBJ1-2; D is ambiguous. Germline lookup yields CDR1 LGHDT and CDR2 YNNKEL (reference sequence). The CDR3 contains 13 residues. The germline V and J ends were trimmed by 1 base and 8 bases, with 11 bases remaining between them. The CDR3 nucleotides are TGTGCCAGCAGCCAAGGCCAGGCGGGGGGCTACACCTTC. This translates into CASSQGQAGGYTF.

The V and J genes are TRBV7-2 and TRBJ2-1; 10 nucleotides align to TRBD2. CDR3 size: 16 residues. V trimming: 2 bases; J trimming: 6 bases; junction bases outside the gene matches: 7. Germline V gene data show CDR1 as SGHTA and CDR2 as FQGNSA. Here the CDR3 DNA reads TGTGCCAGCAGCTTATTGGGAGCGGGGGGGCCCAATGAGCAGTTCTTC. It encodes CASSLLGAGGPNEQFF.

CDR3: CASSQTGWDQETQYF. CDR3 DNA: TGTGCCAGCAGTCAAACAGGGTGGGACCAAGAGACCCAGTACTTC. The chain carries TRBV6-2 or TRBV6-3 and TRBJ2-5; perhaps TRBD1 as D (6 bases). CDR3 size: 15 residues. CDR1 is MNHEY, CDR2 SVGEGT, per germline. Trimming removed 5 bases from V and 0 bases from J, with 13 bases in between.

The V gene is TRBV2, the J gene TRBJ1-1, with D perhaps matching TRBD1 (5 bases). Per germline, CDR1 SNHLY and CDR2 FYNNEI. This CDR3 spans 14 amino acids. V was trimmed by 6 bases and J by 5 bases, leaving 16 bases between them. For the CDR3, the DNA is TGTGCCAGCAGCACTCAGGGTATCGGAACTGAAGCTTTCTTT. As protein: CASSTQGIGTEAFF.

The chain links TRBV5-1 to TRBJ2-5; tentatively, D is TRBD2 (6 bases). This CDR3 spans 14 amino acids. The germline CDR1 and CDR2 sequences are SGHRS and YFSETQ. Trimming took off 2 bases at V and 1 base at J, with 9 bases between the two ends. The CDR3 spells CASSFGAGQETQYF. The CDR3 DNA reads TGCGCCAGCAGCTTCGGAGCGGGCCAAGAGACCCAGTACTTC.

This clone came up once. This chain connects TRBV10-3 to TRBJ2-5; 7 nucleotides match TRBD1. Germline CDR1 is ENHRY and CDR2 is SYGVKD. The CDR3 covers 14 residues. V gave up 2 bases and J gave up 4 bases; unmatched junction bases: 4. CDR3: CAISERGLGETQYF. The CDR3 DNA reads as TGTGCCATCAGTGAGAGGGGGCTAGGAGAGACCCAGTACTTC.

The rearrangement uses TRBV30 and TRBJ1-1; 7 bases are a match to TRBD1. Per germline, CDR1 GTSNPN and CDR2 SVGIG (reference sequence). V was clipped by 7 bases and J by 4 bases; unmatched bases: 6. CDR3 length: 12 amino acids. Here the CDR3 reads CASLRGRTEAFF. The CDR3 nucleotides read TGTGCCTCCCTAAGGGGGCGCACTGAAGCTTTCTTT.